Following are 27 T cell receptor beta chains from one sample sequenced in a study of identical twins. TCRdb itself ran the 5' RACE reads through MiXCR, one entry per CDR3 protein. The data show some 330,000 distinct CDR3 sequences, with about 10% seen just once and 7.5% to 9.5% held by the top ten. Sequenced: naive T cells sorted from blood. These receptors were collected from a woman in her forties or fifties in good health.

In its sample, this clonotype was seen a few times. V and J are TRBV24-1 and TRBJ2-1; 11 nucleotides match TRBD2. This CDR3 is built from 16 residues. Germline lookup yields CDR1 KGHDR and CDR2 SFDVKD. The ends lost 4 bases at V and 10 bases at J; junction bases unmatched: 11. The CDR3 nucleotides read TGTGCCACCAGTGACAGGGGGCAGGGACTAGCGGAGGAGCAGTTCTTC. Its translation: CATSDRGQGLAEEQFF.

There are a few counts of this clonotype. The V gene is TRBV7-9, the J gene TRBJ2-7, with 8 nucleotides matching TRBD1. The CDR3 loop spans 12 amino acids. Germline V CDR1 and CDR2: SEHNR, FQNEAQ (reference sequence). The V segment lost 11 bases and the J segment 5 bases; nucleotides outside the gene matches: 8. The CDR3 coding sequence is TGTGCCGGACAGGGAGCGAGGCACGAGCAGTACTTC. It encodes CAGQGARHEQYF.

This clonotype came up many times. The CDR3 DNA reads TGCACCACCCAGGGGGACCAAGGGGTCCTGACTTTC. Protein product: CTTQGDQGVLTF. The rearrangement uses TRBV29-1 and TRBJ2-6; TRBD1 matches 7 bases. Germline V CDR1 and CDR2: SQVTM, ANQGSEA. CDR3 length: 12 amino acids.

J is TRBJ2-1 and V is TRBV3-1, with 7 bases aligning to TRBD1. V trimming: 0 bases; J trimming: 4 bases; junction bases outside the gene matches: 6. The CDR3 runs to 16 residues. Germline CDR1 reads LGHDT; CDR2 reads YNNKEL (reference sequence). This chain's CDR3 is CASSQDSGTVYNEQFF. In nucleotides, the CDR3 is TGTGCCAGCAGCCAAGATAGTGGGACAGTTTACAATGAGCAGTTCTTC.

This sequence joins TRBV12-3 or TRBV12-4 and TRBJ2-5; no firm D call. Trimming stripped 3 bases from V and 5 bases from J, with 7 bases between. This CDR3 comprises 12 residues. CDR3 in amino acids: CASSFSEETQYF. As DNA, the CDR3 is TGTGCCAGCAGTTTCAGCGAGGAGACCCAGTACTTC.

This clonotype has only a few counts. The gene calls are TRBV5-1 and TRBJ2-1; 11 bases agree with TRBD2. The V and J ends lost 4 bases and 2 bases, in that order; junction bases with no gene match: 8. CDR3 size: 17 residues. Germline CDR1 and CDR2: SGHRS and YFSETQ. CDR3: CASSARLAGRTYNEQFF. In nucleotides, the CDR3 is TGCGCCAGCAGCGCAAGACTAGCGGGGAGAACCTACAATGAGCAGTTCTTC.

This clonotype has a count of ten or more. J is TRBJ1-5 and V is TRBV12-3 or TRBV12-4, with a tentative D call TRBD1 (6 bases). CDR3 length equals 15 residues. The ends were cut back, 8 bases at V and 4 bases at J, with 18 bases in the middle. The CDR3 bases are TGTGCCAGCGTACGACGACTGCAGGGGAATCAGCCCCAGCATTTT. Its translation is CASVRRLQGNQPQHF.

The rearrangement joins TRBV4-2 to TRBJ2-2; D might be TRBD2 (6 bases). The V gene's germline CDR1 is LGHNA and CDR2 YNFKEQ. The CDR3 length is 16 residues. The V end lost 5 bases, the J end lost 1 base, and 14 bases lay between the germline ends. CDR3 in DNA: TGTGCCAGCAGCTCCCGACTAGAGAGGAACACCGGGGAGCTGTTTTTT. Amino acid sequence: CASSSRLERNTGELFF.

This clonotype has a count of ten or more. The chain recombines TRBV27 with TRBJ1-1; D uncertain. The CDR3 loop spans 13 amino acids. Trimming left V 6 bases short and J 5 bases short, with 13 bases between. Germline values: CDR1 MNHEY, CDR2 SMNVEV (reference sequence). The CDR3 nucleotides are TGTGCCAGCAGCCCGGTTTGGGGTACTGAAGCTTTCTTT. Translating it yields CASSPVWGTEAFF.

This clonotype has only a few counts. J is TRBJ2-7 and V is TRBV6-4, with 10 bases identical to TRBD1. From germline, CDR1 is MRHNA and CDR2 SNTAGT. With V trimmed by 10 bases and J by 6 bases, 9 bases remained unmatched. This CDR3 region has 13 residues. This chain's CDR3 is CATRLTGGTEQYF. CDR3 bases: TGTGCCACCCGATTGACAGGGGGCACCGAGCAGTACTTC.

V gene TRBV4-1 combines with J gene TRBJ2-1; D is perhaps TRBD1 (5 bases). CDR1 and CDR2 (germline): MGHRA, YSYEKL. Trimming pared 2 bases from V and 5 bases from J, leaving 10 bases between. CDR3 size: 14 residues. The CDR3 protein is CASSQFLTDNEQFF. As DNA, the CDR3 is TGCGCCAGCAGCCAATTCCTGACAGACAATGAGCAGTTCTTC.

This clonotype turned up a few times. Written as DNA, the CDR3 is TGTGCCAGCAGAGGGCAGGGGGGCTTGGCGAATTCACCCCTCCACTTT. Translated: CASRGQGGLANSPLHF. The gene calls are TRBV6-5 and TRBJ1-6; 7 bases agree with TRBD1. Germline V lookup: CDR1 MNHEY, CDR2 SVGAGI. The length of the CDR3 is 16 residues. Losses at the gene ends were 6 bases for V and 7 bases for J; bases not matched to a gene: 12.

This clonotype was found a few times. The chain combines TRBV12-3 or TRBV12-4 with TRBJ2-2, with TRBD2 matching over 10 bases. The CDR3 totals 14 residues. After removal of 6 bases from V and 7 bases from J, the junction contained 5 bases not matched to a gene. The CDR3 bases are TGTGCCAGCAGAGGACTAGCGGTAATCGGGGAGCTGTTTTTT. Amino acids: CASRGLAVIGELFF.

The gene calls are TRBV5-5 and TRBJ2-3, with 14 bases fitting TRBD2. The CDR3 contains 18 residues. Germline V gives CDR1 SGHKS, CDR2 YYEKEE (reference sequence). V lost 3 bases, J lost 1 base, and 7 bases stayed unmatched. The CDR3 bases are TGTGCCAGCAGCTATCTTGGGGGACTAGCGGGAGGCACAGATACGCAGTATTTT. This translates into CASSYLGGLAGGTDTQYF.

There are a few counts of this clonotype. The chain couples TRBV28 to TRBJ1-1; a weak D match, TRBD1 (5 bases). Germline CDR1 reads MDHEN; CDR2 reads SYDVKM. The V end was cut by 3 bases, the J end by 8 bases, with 13 bases between. CDR3 length: 13 amino acids. The CDR3 spells CASSFLPGGEAFF. The DNA of the CDR3 is TGTGCCAGCAGTTTCCTGCCCGGGGGGGAAGCTTTCTTT. The full variable domain, rest sourced from reference TRBV28 and TRBJ1-1, is DVKVTQSSRYLVKRTGEKVFLECVQDMDHENMFWYRQDPGLGLRLIYFSYDVKMKEKGDIPEGYSVSREKKERFSLILESASTNQTSMYLCASSFLPGGEAFFGQGTRLTVV.

This clonotype appeared many times. This chain uses TRBV29-1 with TRBJ2-7; D may be TRBD2 (5 bases). The germline CDR1 and CDR2 sequences are SQVTM and ANQGSEA. CDR3 length: 11 residues. Trimming took 4 bases from V and 6 from J, leaving 10 bases between them. The CDR3 DNA reads TGCAGCGTTGTGGACTTTTTCGAGCAGTACGTC. This translates into CSVVDFFEQYV.

The chain is built from TRBV12-3 or TRBV12-4 and TRBJ1-5; 9 bases are shared with TRBD1. Trimming took 6 bases from V and 11 from J; bases not matched to a gene: 11. This CDR3 is 14 amino acids long. DNA of the CDR3: TGTGCCAGCAGCAGGACAGGGGCTATCACAGCCCAGCATTTT. It translates to CASSRTGAITAQHF.

Only a few counts were recorded for this clonotype. V is TRBV9 and J is TRBJ2-1; D perhaps matches TRBD2 (5 bases). Germline-derived CDR1 and CDR2 are SGDLS and YYNGEE. CDR3 length: 15 residues. V lost 0 bases and J lost 4, with 11 bases in between. The CDR3 nucleotides read TGTGCCAGCAGCGTAGGCGGGTCCTTATACAATGAGCAGTTCTTC. Its translation: CASSVGGSLYNEQFF.

The V call is TRBV11-2, the J call TRBJ2-1; D remains unclear. Trimming stripped 5 bases from V and 6 bases from J, with 14 bases between. The CDR3 has 14 residues. Germline lookup yields CDR1 SGHAT and CDR2 FQNNGV. The CDR3 DNA reads TGTGCCAGCAGCCAAACGATCGGAGCCAATGAGCAGTTCTTC. Translated: CASSQTIGANEQFF.

This clonotype occurred a few times. The rearrangement joins TRBV7-9 to TRBJ2-5, with TRBD2 as a possible D gene (6 bases). The CDR3 sequence is 17 residues long. Trimming left V 0 bases short and J 5 bases short, with 19 bases between. Germline CDR1 is SEHNR and CDR2 is FQNEAQ (reference sequence). The CDR3 sequence: CASSLAPGTPVLETQYF. As DNA, the CDR3 is TGTGCCAGCAGCTTAGCGCCGGGGACTCCAGTTTTGGAGACCCAGTACTTC.

The gene calls are TRBV30 and TRBJ2-1, with D tentatively TRBD2 (5 bases). Trimming removed 6 bases from V and 7 bases from J, with 10 bases in between. Per germline, CDR1 GTSNPN and CDR2 SVGIG (reference sequence). CDR3 length: 11 amino acids. Here the CDR3 DNA reads TGTGCCTGCGCCCGAGGGAATGAGCAGTTCTTC. This encodes CACARGNEQFF.

This clonotype was counted between two and nine times. This chain connects TRBV2 to TRBJ2-1; no clear D. In germline, CDR1 is SNHLY, CDR2 FYNNEI. The CDR3 extends over 15 amino acids. Deletions cut 4 bases from V and 2 bases from J, with 12 bases between. The CDR3 reads CASSGRPGPYNEQFF. As DNA, the CDR3 is TGTGCCAGCAGTGGGAGACCAGGCCCCTACAATGAGCAGTTCTTC.

This clonotype was counted ten times or more. DNA for the CDR3: TGTGCCAGCAGGATAACTAGCGGGAGTTATGAGCAGTTCTTC. Amino acids: CASRITSGSYEQFF. This sequence joins TRBV2 and TRBJ2-1; the match to TRBD2 covers 11 bases. Germline lookup yields CDR1 SNHLY and CDR2 FYNNEI. This CDR3 is 14 amino acids long. The V and J ends lost 6 bases and 8 bases, in that order; junction bases with no gene match: 6.

This clonotype was counted a few times. This chain connects TRBV4-1 to TRBJ2-1; D gene unclear. Germline V lookup: CDR1 MGHRA, CDR2 YSYEKL. The CDR3 spans 16 residues. V gave up 0 bases and J gave up 6 bases, with 15 bases separating them. The CDR3 region is CASSQDMDLSRNEQFF. CDR3 DNA: TGCGCCAGCAGCCAAGATATGGATTTATCGCGCAATGAGCAGTTCTTC.

This clonotype has a handful of counts. The chain carries TRBV5-1 and TRBJ2-3; D unresolved. V was pared by 1 base and J by 4 bases, with 10 bases between. This CDR3 is 14 amino acids long. Germline assignment: CDR1 SGHRS and CDR2 YFSETQ. The CDR3 region has the DNA TGCGCCAGCAGCTTGACCCCTGGCCCAGATACGCAGTATTTT. Its protein product is CASSLTPGPDTQYF.

This clonotype has ten or more counts. The chain has TRBV3-1 and TRBJ2-1, with 9 bases identical to TRBD2. The CDR3 extends over 18 amino acids. V was pared by 1 base and J by 4 bases, with 11 bases of the junction left unmatched. CDR1 is LGHDT, CDR2 YNNKEL, per germline (reference sequence). The CDR3 DNA sequence: TGTGCCAGCAGCCAAGCCCCGATCAGCGGGAGGCCGTACAATGAGCAGTTCTTC. Residues: CASSQAPISGRPYNEQFF.

The table lists this clonotype with many counts. This sequence joins TRBV9 and TRBJ2-2, with TRBD2 matching 7 bases. Per germline, CDR1 SGDLS and CDR2 YYNGEE. The CDR3 has 13 amino acids. V lost 2 bases and J lost 5; bases outside the gene matches: 0. The CDR3 region has the DNA TGTGCCAGCAGCGTTAGCGGGACCGGGGAGCTGTTTTTT. It translates to CASSVSGTGELFF. Based on the CDR3 plus reference TRBV9 and TRBJ2-2, the full variable domain is DSGVTQTPKHLITATGQRVTLRCSPRSGDLSVYWYQQSLDQGLQFLIQYYNGEERAKGNILERFSAQQFPDLHSELNLSSLELGDSALYFCASSVSGTGELFFGEGSRLTVL.